These 23 T cell receptor beta chains originate from one sample sequenced in a study of shared clonotypes between healthy human individuals (dated by TCRdb to the early 2020s). Library method: the immunoSEQ multiplex PCR assay. Imported from immuneACCESS, the table was reduced by TCRdb to in-frame sequences with V and J called. These copies leave out some clones; in studies compared against another copy, an unresolved V gene accounts for under half, and the cause of the remainder is not known. This sample has around 700,000 clones in its table, and less than 80% of those were observed once. The ten largest account for 1.5% to 2% of the sample. Sequencing was done on a sample of memory CD4+ T cells sorted from blood. In the paper's terms, the cell subset or site label means: CD45RA-negative fraction. The source of these receptors is a woman aged 30 to 39 in good health.

V and J are TRBV18 and TRBJ1-4, with D possibly TRBD1 on 6 matching bases. V was shortened by 4 bases and J by 0 bases, with 12 bases between the two germline ends. Germline CDR1 is KGHSH and CDR2 is LQKENI. This CDR3 is built from 16 residues. The CDR3 DNA follows: TGTGCCAGCTCACTTTCGCGACAGGCAACTAATGAAAAACTGTTTTTT. It yields the protein CASSLSRQATNEKLFF.

This clone has just one count. This sequence joins TRBV11-1 and TRBJ2-7; no firm D call. Germline values: CDR1 SGHAT, CDR2 FQDESV (reference sequence). The length of the CDR3 is 16 residues. The V and J ends lost 1 base and 7 bases respectively, with 20 bases between them. In nucleotides, the CDR3 is TGTGCCAGCAGCTTAGATCGTACAGCGCAAGTAGGGGAGCAGTACTTC. Translated, it gives CASSLDRTAQVGEQYF.

The V call is TRBV18, the J call TRBJ2-7; maybe TRBD1 (6 bases). The CDR3 contains 14 residues. Germline V gene sequence: CDR1 KGHSH, CDR2 LQKENI. The V gene lost 6 bases and the J gene lost 6 bases, with 18 bases spanning the gap. The CDR3 sequence is CASSSGGGPSEQYF. The CDR3 nucleotides read TGTGCCAGCTCCTCGGGTGGGGGCCCTTCCGAGCAGTACTTC. Together with reference TRBV18 and TRBJ2-7, the CDR3 gives the full variable domain: NAGVMQNPRHLVRRRGQEARLRCSPMKGHSHVYWYRQLPEEGLKFMVYLQKENIIDESGMPKERFSAEFPKEGPSILRIQQVVRGDSAAYFCASSSGGGPSEQYFGPGTRLTVT.

As concerns this clone: One end of the junction varies from germline; a read error may be responsible. The V call is TRBV5-1, the J call TRBJ2-2; 7 bases match TRBD2. There are 16 residues in the CDR3. From germline, CDR1 is SGHRS and CDR2 YFSETQ. The CDR3 sequence: CASNLWSGGEHGELFF. CDR3 sequence (DNA): TGCGCCAGCAACTTGTGGTCGGGAGGAGAACACGGGGAGCTGTTTTTT.

V gene TRBV9 combines with J gene TRBJ2-3; 11 nucleotides line up with TRBD2. V was pared by 0 bases and J by 2 bases, with 5 bases of the junction left unmatched. In germline, CDR1 is SGDLS, CDR2 YYNGEE. The CDR3 extends over 17 amino acids. The CDR3: CASSVGGSGRATDTQYF. The CDR3 coding sequence is TGTGCCAGCAGCGTAGGGGGTAGCGGGAGGGCCACAGATACGCAGTATTTT.

The rearrangement uses TRBV29-1 and TRBJ1-1, with TRBD1 identical over 7 bases. Trimming cost V 4 bases and J 10 bases; bases outside gene matches: 9. The length of the CDR3 is 12 residues. From germline, CDR1 is SQVTM and CDR2 ANQGSEA. As DNA, the CDR3 is TGCAGCGTTGTTGACAGGGTTTTGCTAGCTTTCTTT. It translates to CSVVDRVLLAFF. The full variable domain, with the rest looked up from reference TRBV29-1 and TRBJ1-1, is SAVISQKPSRDICQRGTSLTIQCQVDSQVTMMFWYRQQPGQSLTLIATANQGSEATYESGFVIDKFPISRPNLTFSTLTVSNMSPEDSSIYLCSVVDRVLLAFFGQGTRLTVV.

The V call is TRBV27, the J call TRBJ2-6, with 11 bases identical to TRBD1. J gave up 0 bases and V 6 bases, and 4 bases lay outside the gene matches. This CDR3 contains 17 residues. Germline V gives CDR1 MNHEY, CDR2 SMNVEV (reference sequence). The DNA for the CDR3 is TGTGCCAGCAGCCGGGACAGGGGGAGCTCTGGGGCCAACGTCCTGACTTTC. Its protein product is CASSRDRGSSGANVLTF.

This clone has just a few counts. The V call is TRBV10-1, the J call TRBJ2-7; 13 positions match TRBD2. After removal of 6 bases from V and 7 bases from J, the junction contained 6 bases not matched to a gene. Germline values: CDR1 WNHNN, CDR2 SYGVQD (reference sequence). This CDR3 has 14 residues. The CDR3: CASSGTSGKGEQYF. CDR3 coding DNA: TGCGCCAGCAGCGGGACTAGCGGGAAGGGGGAGCAGTACTTC.

As to this clone: One junction end does not reproduce the germline sequence, and a read error may be involved. The rearrangement uses TRBV6-5 and TRBJ2-1; D unclear. The CDR3 is made up of 14 amino acids. Germline CDR1 and CDR2: MNHEY and SVGAGI. The CDR3 coding sequence is TGTGCCAGCAGGCCAACCGGGCCAAAATCTCGTATGGTCTTC. Amino acid sequence: CASRPTGPKSRMVF.

In regard to this clone: This sample includes further DNA sequences coding for the same CDR3. V gene TRBV7-9 combines with J gene TRBJ2-7; no firm D call. The CDR3 has 13 amino acids. Looked up from germline, CDR1 is SEHNR and CDR2 is FQNEAQ (reference sequence). V was shortened by 1 base and J by 4 bases, with 8 bases between the two germline ends. CDR3 sequence: CASSLVGGYEQYF. In nucleotides, the CDR3 is TGTGCCAGCAGCTTAGTTGGTGGTTACGAGCAGTACTTC. Drawing the rest from reference TRBV7-9 and TRBJ2-7, the complete variable domain is DTGVSQNPRHKITKRGQNVTFRCDPISEHNRLYWYRQTLGQGPEFLTYFQNEAQLEKSRLLSDRFSAERPKGSFSTLEIQRTEQGDSAMYLCASSLVGGYEQYFGPGTRLTVT.

The rearrangement uses TRBV19 and TRBJ2-2, with TRBD2 as a possible D gene (7 bases). The CDR3 runs to 14 residues. The germline gives CDR1 LNHDA, CDR2 SQIVND (reference sequence). The V end lost 2 bases, the J end lost 7 bases, and 11 bases lay between the germline ends. The CDR3 nucleotides read TGTGCCAGTAGTATATCGGGGGGCGGCGGGGAGCTGTTTTTT. Amino acids: CASSISGGGGELFF.

The V and J genes are TRBV5-1 and TRBJ1-1; 7 bases fit TRBD1. The trim removed 7 bases at V and 5 bases at J, leaving 11 bases unmatched. The CDR3 contains 14 residues. The germline gives CDR1 SGHRS, CDR2 YFSETQ. DNA for the CDR3: TGCGCCAGCGGACAAGACAGGGCCAAGACTGAAGCTTTCTTT. Translating gives CASGQDRAKTEAFF.

In regard to this clone: The sample has other DNA sequences that encode this CDR3 too. This chain joins TRBV20-1 and TRBJ2-7; D remains unclear. Deletions cut 0 bases from V and 4 bases from J, with 4 bases between. This CDR3 has 11 amino acids. Germline lookup yields CDR1 DFQATT and CDR2 SNEGSKA (reference sequence). In nucleotides, the CDR3 is TGCAGTGCTAGAGAATCTTACGAGCAGTACTTC. This gives the protein CSARESYEQYF.

This clone was detected a few times. The chain joins TRBV5-1 to TRBJ1-2; tentatively, D is TRBD1 (5 bases). V was trimmed by 4 bases and J by 4 bases, leaving 11 bases between them. The CDR3 is 13 amino acids. Germline V gene data show CDR1 as SGHRS and CDR2 as YFSETQ. The CDR3 reads CASSLDNSYGYTF. CDR3 bases: TGCGCCAGCAGCCTGGACAACTCCTATGGCTACACCTTC.

The chain couples TRBV19 to TRBJ2-2; 7 nucleotides align to TRBD2. Germline V gives CDR1 LNHDA, CDR2 SQIVND (reference sequence). The CDR3 is 17 residues long. The trim removed 7 bases at V and 1 base at J, leaving 12 bases unmatched. DNA for the CDR3: TGTGCCAGTAATGGCGGGAGCGCGAACGTGAACACCGGGGAGCTGTTTTTT. Translation gives CASNGGSANVNTGELFF.

This clone was seen a few times. The chain combines TRBV19 with TRBJ1-1; no reliable D call. The CDR3 extends over 13 amino acids. V lost 5 bases, J lost 3 bases, and 10 bases lay in between. The germline CDR1 and CDR2 sequences are LNHDA and SQIVND (reference sequence). The CDR3 DNA reads as TGTGCCAGTAGTCTGACCCTGGACACTGAAGCTTTCTTT. Residues: CASSLTLDTEAFF.

The chain links TRBV25-1 to TRBJ2-1, with TRBD2 identical over 10 bases. The CDR3 extends over 17 amino acids. Losses at the gene ends were 0 bases for V and 6 bases for J; bases not matched to a gene: 8. Germline V gene data show CDR1 as MGHDK and CDR2 as SYGVNS. CDR3 residues: CASSEYLSSGRANEQFF. CDR3 coding DNA: TGTGCCAGCAGTGAATATTTGTCCAGCGGGAGGGCCAATGAGCAGTTCTTC.

V usage is TRBV14 and J usage is TRBJ2-5; the D is unclear. The end of the DNA aligns better with TRBJ2-7, so the J call may be wrong. The CDR3 runs 13 residues. Germline lookup yields CDR1 SGHDN and CDR2 FVKESK. This CDR3 is CASSQVNHYEQYF. In DNA, the CDR3 is TGTGCCAGCAGCCAGGTTAATCACTACGAGCAGTACTTC.

The chain has TRBV28 and TRBJ1-1; weak D call: TRBD1 (5 bases). The CDR3 loop spans 14 amino acids. Between the trimmed V and J ends, which lost 0 bases and 1 base, there was a span of 6 bases. Germline CDR1 reads MDHEN; CDR2 reads SYDVKM. CDR3 sequence reads: CASSLWTANTEAFF. CDR3 DNA: TGTGCCAGCAGTTTATGGACAGCGAACACTGAAGCTTTCTTT.

This clone was picked up a small number of times. The J gene is TRBJ2-2, the V gene TRBV18; the D is unclear. The V gene lost 3 bases and the J gene lost 4 bases, with 6 bases spanning the gap. Germline assignment: CDR1 KGHSH and CDR2 LQKENI. CDR3 length equals 13 residues. The CDR3 loop reads CASSPTFTGELFF. CDR3 nucleotides: TGTGCCAGCTCACCGACTTTCACCGGGGAGCTGTTTTTT.

The rearrangement uses TRBV5-6 and TRBJ1-4, with 7 bases matching TRBD1. There are 15 residues in the CDR3. Germline lookup yields CDR1 SGHDT and CDR2 YYEEEE. The trim removed 2 bases at V and 3 bases at J, leaving 4 bases unmatched. DNA of the CDR3: TGTGCCAGCAGCTTCCGGACAGGCTCTAATGAAAAACTGTTTTTT. As protein: CASSFRTGSNEKLFF.

CDR3 amino acids: CASSSMQRDSKQYF. For the CDR3, the DNA is TGCGCCAGCAGCTCCATGCAGCGGGATTCGAAGCAGTACTTC. The V and J genes are TRBV5-1 and TRBJ2-7, with TRBD2 identical over 7 bases. Germline V gives CDR1 SGHRS, CDR2 YFSETQ. The length of the CDR3 is 14 residues. V was pared by 3 bases and J by 8 bases, with 11 bases of the junction left unmatched.

The chain uses TRBV7-2 and TRBJ2-7; D is unresolved. The CDR3 has 13 amino acids. Germline loops: CDR1 SGHTA, CDR2 FQGNSA. The ends were cut back, 4 bases at V and 3 bases at J, with 10 bases in the middle. The CDR3 bases are TGTGCCAGCAGCTCCGGCCCAGACTACGAGCAGTACTTC. Its translation is CASSSGPDYEQYF.